Sequencing of this TCR beta chain was carried out in a study of blood T cell repertoires in COVID-19. This CDR3 contains 13 residues. The V end was cut by 6 bases, the J end by 4 bases, with 10 bases between. Patients in Seattle were enrolled during active infection, then followed longitudinally. TCRdb's copy holds only in-frame clones and misses some; the assay was immunoSEQ multiplex PCR. The sample includes more than 350,000 clones, 80% to 90% of them seen just once. This rearrangement joins TRBV12-3 or TRBV12-4 to TRBJ1-3; the D gene is possibly TRBD1 (6 bases). The sample taken for sequencing was peripheral blood. The sequence was collected from a woman aged 25 to 39 with COVID-19, enrolled during active disease. This CDR3 reads CASRGGTGNTIYF. The DNA for the CDR3 is TGTGCCAGCAGGGGAGGGACAGGAAACACCATATATTTT.